The sample holds a few counts of the clone carrying this T cell receptor beta chain. The antigen is unknown. Germline CDR1 reads DFQATT; CDR2 reads SNEGSKA (reference sequence). The CDR3 runs 14 residues. After removal of 6 bases from V and 6 bases from J, the junction contained 11 bases not matched to a gene. These data come from a study of CD8 T cells in ankylosing spondylitis. General study points: Among TCR beta sequences, a motif of about 8 highly homologous variants appeared characteristic of ankylosing spondylitis blood. In peripheral blood, disease-linked CD8+ clones occurred at relatively low frequencies. Earlier reports found some motif variants in synovial fluid and blood in reactive arthritis.

Each TCR beta library was made by quantitative 5'-RACE that incorporated molecular barcodes. TCRdb called the 5' RACE reads again in MiXCR, with one record for every CDR3 protein. This sample yields some 200,000 distinct CDR3 sequences, of which more than 10% are seen a single time; approximately 15% belongs to the top ten. This clonotype was obtained from a male donor with ankylosing spondylitis or in good health (not recorded which). The material sequenced was blood, either unsorted or a sorted T cell fraction (not recorded which). This chain uses TRBV20-1 with TRBJ2-7; 10 nucleotides align to TRBD2. CDR3: CSAETTSGIIEQYF. CDR3 nucleotide sequence: TGCAGTGCGGAGACCACTAGCGGGATCATCGAGCAGTACTTC.